What follows are 32 T cell receptor beta chains derived from one specimen sequenced in a study of naive and memory T cell subsets. An equimolar mix of two oligonucleotides served as the beta constant-region primer for TRBC1 and TRBC2. Ligated cDNA was amplified by four rounds of PCR with nested alpha and beta constant-region primers and SP2. TCRdb redid the calling of the UMI-ligation and nested PCR reads with MiXCR, one entry per CDR3 protein. The table lists 120,000 or so distinct CDR3 sequences, just over 35% of them singletons. The sample was central memory CD4+ T cells from blood. Receptors originate from a human donor in good health.

In regard to this clonotype: Germline and junction disagree at one end, which may indicate a read error. J is TRBJ1-1 and V is TRBV18, with 7 bases identical to TRBD1. The CDR3 is made up of 12 amino acids. The germline V gene has CDR1 KGHSH and CDR2 LQKENI. CDR3 region: CASSPRTTGVIF. CDR3 sequence (DNA): TGTGCCAGCTCACCACGGACAACAGGGGTGATCTTT.

The chain joins TRBV4-2 to TRBJ2-7; 9 nucleotides align to TRBD2. CDR3 length: 15 amino acids. The germline V gene encodes CDR1 LGHNA and CDR2 YNFKEQ. V dropped 0 bases and J dropped 1; count of bases not matched to a gene: 1. Written as DNA, the CDR3 is TGTGCCAGCAGCCAAGATCTAGCGGGGTCCTACGAGCAGTACTTC. Encoded protein: CASSQDLAGSYEQYF.

The chain recombines TRBV6-1 with TRBJ2-5, with 10 bases fitting TRBD2. The CDR3 consists of 16 residues. J lost 1 base, V lost 8 bases, and 10 bases had no gene match. Germline values: CDR1 MNHNS, CDR2 SASEGT. CDR3: CASERLAGSGQETQYF. DNA for the CDR3: TGTGCCAGCGAGAGACTAGCGGGTTCGGGCCAAGAGACCCAGTACTTC.

The chain links TRBV5-5 to TRBJ2-3, with 8 bases that match TRBD1. The germline CDR1 and CDR2 sequences are SGHKS and YYEKEE (reference sequence). The length of the CDR3 is 17 residues. The V gene end was trimmed by 5 bases and the J gene end by 0 bases; junction bases not matched to a gene: 11. The CDR3 sequence: CASSPRQGRTSTDTQYF. The CDR3 DNA is TGTGCCAGCAGTCCACGACAGGGGAGGACTAGCACAGATACGCAGTATTTT.

The J gene is TRBJ2-7, the V gene TRBV6-5, with 8 bases matching TRBD1. CDR1 is MNHEY and CDR2 is SVGAGI in the germline V gene. V was clipped by 6 bases and J by 7 bases; unmatched bases: 11. This CDR3 spans 14 amino acids. In nucleotides, the CDR3 is TGTGCCAGCAGCACCGGGACAGGCGCCATAGAGCAGTACTTC. This codes for CASSTGTGAIEQYF.

This clonotype was counted between two and nine times. The V call is TRBV11-2, the J call TRBJ2-5; D might be TRBD1 (6 bases). CDR1 is SGHAT and CDR2 is FQNNGV in the germline V gene. There are 16 residues in the CDR3. Trimming left V 4 bases short and J 5 bases short, with 20 bases between. The CDR3 spells CASSSLPRGRFETQYF. DNA for the CDR3: TGTGCCAGCAGCTCCCTACCCAGGGGCCGCTTTGAGACCCAGTACTTC.

J is TRBJ1-2 and V is TRBV19; 11 bases map to TRBD1. CDR3 length: 17 amino acids. CDR1 and CDR2 (germline): LNHDA, SQIVND (reference sequence). V trimming: 7 bases; J trimming: 1 base; junction bases outside the gene matches: 11. CDR3 amino acids: CASTMGQGGPLNYGYTF. CDR3 nucleotides: TGTGCCAGTACCATGGGACAGGGGGGACCTCTTAACTATGGCTACACCTTC.

CDR3 residues: CASSPGVRKPYGYTF. CDR3 coding DNA: TGTGCCAGCAGTCCCGGGGTGCGAAAACCATATGGCTACACCTTC. This chain joins TRBV6-6 and TRBJ1-2; unclear D gene. The CDR3 spans 15 residues. CDR1 is MNHNY and CDR2 is SVGAGI in the germline V gene (reference sequence). Trimming shortened V by 5 bases and J by 5 bases, and 18 bases separated the two germline ends.

DNA for the CDR3: TGTGCCAGCAGCGTAGGGACTAGCGCAAACTCCTACGAGCAGTACTTC. This encodes CASSVGTSANSYEQYF. The gene calls are TRBV9 and TRBJ2-7, with TRBD2 matching over 9 bases. CDR1 is SGDLS and CDR2 is YYNGEE in the germline V gene. The length of the CDR3 is 16 residues. Trimming cost V 0 bases and J 0 bases; bases outside gene matches: 4.

This clonotype was found a few times. The gene calls are TRBV10-2 and TRBJ1-4; D is unclear. Germline CDR1 and CDR2: WSHSY and SAAADI. The germline V and J ends were trimmed by 2 bases and 4 bases, with 11 bases remaining between them. The CDR3 has 15 residues. For the CDR3, the DNA is TGCGCCAGCAGTGAGGCCGGCGGACGTAATGAAAAACTGTTTTTT. Its translation is CASSEAGGRNEKLFF.

The chain has TRBV7-3 and TRBJ1-3; D possibly corresponds to TRBD1 (6 bases). CDR1 SGHTA and CDR2 FQGTGA come from the germline V gene. The CDR3 consists of 15 residues. V lost 5 bases, J lost 5 bases, and 16 bases lay in between. The CDR3: CASSLSGGARNTIYF. The CDR3 DNA sequence: TGTGCCAGCAGCCTGTCGGGGGGCGCAAGAAACACCATATATTTT.

This clonotype was found a few times. The chain employs TRBV30 and TRBJ1-4, with D unresolved. V was pared by 0 bases and J by 2 bases, with 13 bases between. The germline V gene has CDR1 GTSNPN and CDR2 SVGIG (reference sequence). The CDR3 is 16 amino acids. The CDR3 DNA follows: TGTGCCTGGAGTGTGCTCGCCTTTCCCACTAATGAAAAACTGTTTTTT. It yields the protein CAWSVLAFPTNEKLFF.

V gene TRBV20-1 combines with J gene TRBJ2-1; no firm D call. This CDR3 contains 14 residues. Looked up from germline, CDR1 is DFQATT and CDR2 is SNEGSKA (reference sequence). Trimming pared 3 bases from V and 1 base from J, leaving 10 bases between. This chain's CDR3 is CSASGGPSYNEQFF. The CDR3 nucleotides are TGCAGTGCTAGCGGCGGCCCGTCCTACAATGAGCAGTTCTTC.

The chain employs TRBV12-3 or TRBV12-4 and TRBJ2-7, with 10 bases fitting TRBD1. This CDR3 has 14 residues. V trimming: 5 bases; J trimming: 1 base; junction bases outside the gene matches: 2. The CDR3 nucleotides read TGTGCCAGCAGTCGGACAGGGGGGTCCTACGAGCAGTACTTC. Translating gives CASSRTGGSYEQYF.

The chain couples TRBV30 to TRBJ2-1, with 11 bases lining up with TRBD2. The ends lost 1 base at V and 6 bases at J; junction bases unmatched: 2. CDR3 length equals 14 residues. The germline V gene has CDR1 GTSNPN and CDR2 SVGIG (reference sequence). CDR3 nucleotide sequence: TGTGCCTGGAGTGCGACTAGCGGGACCAATGAGCAGTTCTTC. Its translation is CAWSATSGTNEQFF.

This clonotype was detected only a few times. The chain recombines TRBV28 with TRBJ2-1; D is uncertain. From germline, CDR1 is MDHEN and CDR2 SYDVKM. V lost 7 bases and J lost 3, with 4 bases in between. The length of the CDR3 is 11 residues. The CDR3 nucleotides are TGTGCCAGCATCCACTACAATGAGCAGTTCTTC. This codes for CASIHYNEQFF.

The CDR3 loop reads CSASGDRGNQPQHF. The CDR3 region has the DNA TGCAGTGCTAGTGGTGACAGGGGGAATCAGCCCCAGCATTTT. The chain carries TRBV20-1 and TRBJ1-5; 9 bases fit TRBD1. The V and J ends lost 3 bases and 4 bases, in that order; junction bases with no gene match: 4. Germline loops: CDR1 DFQATT, CDR2 SNEGSKA (reference sequence). There are 14 residues in the CDR3.

The sample holds a few counts of this clonotype. This chain uses TRBV18 with TRBJ2-7, with 9 bases fitting TRBD1. Germline V gene lookup returns CDR1 KGHSH and CDR2 LQKENI. With 8 bases clipped from V and 2 bases from J, the junction kept 4 bases outside the gene matches. The CDR3 has 13 residues. Here the CDR3 DNA reads TGTGCCAGCAAACAGGGGGCGGCCTACGAGCAGTACTTC. This codes for CASKQGAAYEQYF.

The chain combines TRBV7-7 with TRBJ1-3, with a weak D call TRBD1 (5 bases). V was shortened by 5 bases and J by 0 bases, with 14 bases between the two germline ends. CDR1 and CDR2 (germline): SSHAT, FNYEAQ (reference sequence). The CDR3 length is 16 residues. The CDR3 DNA sequence: TGTGCCAGCAGCCCCGGGGGACCGAGCTCTGGAAACACCATATATTTT. Residues: CASSPGGPSSGNTIYF.

The rearrangement joins TRBV7-2 to TRBJ2-6; no clear D gene. V lost 4 bases and J 0 bases, leaving 13 bases between the germline ends. There are 17 residues in the CDR3. Germline V gives CDR1 SGHTA, CDR2 FQGNSA. In nucleotides, the CDR3 is TGTGCCAGCAGCTCAAGGACGCGAATCTCTGGGGCCAACGTCCTGACTTTC. This encodes CASSSRTRISGANVLTF.

This chain connects TRBV7-9 to TRBJ2-2, with D unclear. Trimming left V 0 bases short and J 1 base short, with 6 bases between. This CDR3 has 15 amino acids. Germline values: CDR1 SEHNR, CDR2 FQNEAQ (reference sequence). The CDR3 coding sequence is TGTGCCAGCAGCTTAGCGCGTGGGAACACCGGGGAGCTGTTTTTT. Amino acids: CASSLARGNTGELFF.

This clonotype has just a few counts. V gene TRBV5-1 combines with J gene TRBJ1-1, with D unresolved. Trimming cost V 0 bases and J 0 bases, with 6 bases left between them. CDR1 is SGHRS, CDR2 YFSETQ, per germline. CDR3 length: 14 residues. The CDR3 protein is CASSLESVNTEAFF. CDR3 DNA: TGCGCCAGCAGCTTGGAGAGCGTGAACACTGAAGCTTTCTTT.

There are many counts of this clonotype. The genes are TRBV20-1 and TRBJ2-1; D is possibly TRBD1 (6 bases). With 6 bases removed from V and 5 bases from J, the gap between germline ends came to 8 bases. The CDR3 is 11 amino acids. In germline, CDR1 is DFQATT, CDR2 SNEGSKA (reference sequence). CDR3 protein: CSAGTNNEQFF. The DNA of the CDR3 is TGCAGTGCCGGGACAAACAATGAGCAGTTCTTC.

The chain links TRBV29-1 to TRBJ2-7; no clear D gene. Germline V gives CDR1 SQVTM, CDR2 ANQGSEA. This CDR3 is 13 amino acids long. Deletions cut 5 bases from V and 6 bases from J, with 17 bases between. Here the CDR3 reads CSVYTPAWVEQYF. CDR3 DNA: TGCAGCGTTTACACGCCAGCCTGGGTCGAGCAGTACTTC.

The chain uses TRBV28 and TRBJ1-1, with 11 bases aligning to TRBD1. V lost 4 bases and J lost 0; bases outside the gene matches: 7. Per germline, CDR1 MDHEN and CDR2 SYDVKM. This CDR3 spans 17 amino acids. The CDR3 spells CASSSRTGGIMNTEAFF. Here the CDR3 DNA reads TGTGCCAGCAGTTCCCGGACAGGGGGCATAATGAACACTGAAGCTTTCTTT.

The genes are TRBV7-8 and TRBJ2-5; 7 nucleotides agree with TRBD2. V was pared by 7 bases and J by 6 bases, with 17 bases of the junction left unmatched. The CDR3 extends over 16 amino acids. Per the germline V gene, CDR1 is SGHVS and CDR2 is FQNEAQ. DNA of the CDR3: TGTGCCAGCAACCCCATGGGAGGGATCGACTCGAAGACCCAGTACTTC. Amino acid sequence: CASNPMGGIDSKTQYF.

In its sample, this clonotype was seen a few times. The rearrangement joins TRBV18 to TRBJ1-2; no definite D call. Trimming shortened V by 3 bases and J by 5 bases, and 16 bases separated the two germline ends. Germline-derived CDR1 and CDR2 are KGHSH and LQKENI. This CDR3 spans 15 amino acids. CDR3 loop: CASSPPRTENYGYTF. The CDR3 DNA sequence: TGTGCCAGCTCACCGCCTCGGACGGAGAATTATGGCTACACCTTC.

This clonotype turned up a few times. The chain employs TRBV5-1 and TRBJ2-4; possibly TRBD2 for D (5 bases). The V end was cut by 4 bases, the J end by 1 base, with 9 bases between. Looked up from germline, CDR1 is SGHRS and CDR2 is YFSETQ. The CDR3 has 14 residues. In DNA form, the CDR3 reads TGCGCCAGCAGCATGGGGAGTGCCAAAAACATTCAGTACTTC. It specifies CASSMGSAKNIQYF.

This sequence joins TRBV19 and TRBJ1-4; possibly TRBD1 for D (5 bases). The CDR3 consists of 13 residues. V gave up 3 bases and J gave up 8 bases, with 10 bases separating them. Germline loops: CDR1 LNHDA, CDR2 SQIVND (reference sequence). The DNA of the CDR3 is TGTGCCAGTAGTATTGACAGAGGAGAAAAACTGTTTTTT. This sequence encodes CASSIDRGEKLFF.

This chain uses TRBV20-1 with TRBJ2-1; 15 nucleotides align to TRBD2. The germline V gene has CDR1 DFQATT and CDR2 SNEGSKA (reference sequence). V shed 1 base, J shed 7 bases, and the junction held 5 bases outside the gene matches. This CDR3 contains 16 residues. CDR3 bases: TGCAGTGCTAGAGGGACTAGCGGGAGGGCCATAAATGAGCAGTTCTTC. This gives the protein CSARGTSGRAINEQFF.

In this sample, this clonotype is medium-sized. This chain uses TRBV14 with TRBJ2-1, with D perhaps matching TRBD1 (6 bases). Trimming took off 0 bases at V and 4 bases at J, with 16 bases between the two ends. This CDR3 has 17 residues. Germline CDR1 and CDR2: SGHDN and FVKESK. CDR3 protein: CASSQEGGGHLYNEQFF. CDR3 bases: TGTGCCAGCAGCCAAGAAGGTGGGGGACACCTATACAATGAGCAGTTCTTC.

This clonotype occurred a few times. V gene TRBV20-1 combines with J gene TRBJ2-7, with TRBD2 matching over 11 bases. The J segment lost 6 bases and the V segment lost 6 bases, leaving 4 bases of the junction unmatched. This CDR3 region has 12 residues. CDR1 DFQATT and CDR2 SNEGSKA come from the germline V gene (reference sequence). The CDR3 DNA is TGCAGTGCGACTAGCGGGGTTACCGAGCAGTACTTC. This translates into CSATSGVTEQYF.